This entry lists 13 T cell receptor beta chains sequenced from one sample in a study of human T cells and chemical hapten exposure (dated by TCRdb to the early 2020s). Libraries were made using RACE. Instrument on record: NextSeq 500. TCRdb cleaned the public reads at Q25 with fastp, built clones with MiXCR and kept in-frame beta chains. When rows share a CDR3 protein, they turn into one entry using the most common DNA and genes. The sample records tens of thousands of distinct CDR3 sequences, more than 9% of which are singletons. About 5% of the sample comes from the top ten. The time point label, read with the paper, signifies: patch test 2, 6 weeks after DPC sensitization. Explained via the paper, the treatment or condition label denotes: therapeutic diphenylcyclopropenone sensitization with weekly scalp DPC. Sample: whole blood, taken in connection with sensitization to the hapten diphenylcyclopropenone (DPC). The receptor source for this set is a woman between 45 and 60 years old with alopecia areata. Some clones in this sample may be carry-over from other donors' samples.

V is TRBV6-2 or TRBV6-3 and J is TRBJ2-3; 9 nucleotides align to TRBD2. The CDR3 loop spans 16 amino acids. Germline V gene data show CDR1 as MNHEY and CDR2 as SVGEGT. With V trimmed by 5 bases and J by 5 bases, 11 bases remained unmatched. CDR3 sequence reads: CASSGSGTSIRDTQYF. CDR3 bases: TGTGCCAGCAGTGGCTCCGGGACTAGCATTAGAGATACGCAGTATTTT.

This clonotype has just a few counts. The rearrangement uses TRBV10-2 and TRBJ2-1; tentatively, D is TRBD1 (6 bases). Trimming removed 8 bases from V and 13 bases from J, with 18 bases in between. Germline loops: CDR1 WSHSY, CDR2 SAAADI. The CDR3 runs to 12 residues. The CDR3 is CASGPGTRFQFF. In DNA form, the CDR3 reads TGCGCCAGCGGGCCCGGGACACGCTTTCAGTTCTTC.

The sample holds a few counts of this clonotype. The chain has TRBV9 and TRBJ2-5; 10 positions match TRBD1. The J segment lost 5 bases and the V segment lost 3 bases, leaving 7 bases of the junction unmatched. CDR3 length: 15 amino acids. Per the germline V gene, CDR1 is SGDLS and CDR2 is YYNGEE. CDR3 in amino acids: CASSETGTGAETQYF. CDR3 coding DNA: TGTGCCAGCAGCGAGACCGGGACAGGGGCTGAGACCCAGTACTTC. The full variable domain, rest sourced from reference TRBV9 and TRBJ2-5, is DSGVTQTPKHLITATGQRVTLRCSPRSGDLSVYWYQQSLDQGLQFLIQYYNGEERAKGNILERFSAQQFPDLHSELNLSSLELGDSALYFCASSETGTGAETQYFGPGTRLLVL.

This clonotype was seen repeatedly, ten times or more. The chain combines TRBV7-9 with TRBJ2-7; 7 nucleotides agree with TRBD1. The junction had 0 bases not matched to a gene; V was cut back by 3 bases and J by 4 bases. The germline gives CDR1 SEHNR, CDR2 FQNEAQ (reference sequence). CDR3 size: 12 residues. The CDR3 DNA reads TGTGCCAGCAGCTTGACAGGGTACGAGCAGTACTTC. Translation: CASSLTGYEQYF.

This clonotype showed up just a few times. This chain links TRBV5-1 with TRBJ1-1, with 8 bases matching TRBD1. Looked up from germline, CDR1 is SGHRS and CDR2 is YFSETQ. The CDR3 extends over 14 amino acids. V was clipped by 7 bases and J by 7 bases; unmatched bases: 12. The CDR3 DNA is TGCGCCAGCGGGAGCACAGGGGGAGAGTTTGAAGCTTTCTTT. Translating it yields CASGSTGGEFEAFF.

The chain links TRBV28 to TRBJ1-4; TRBD1 aligns across 11 bases. CDR3 length equals 16 residues. Trimming at V came to 6 bases and at J to 6 bases, leaving 9 bases not matched to a gene. CDR1 and CDR2 (germline): MDHEN, SYDVKM. The CDR3 coding sequence is TGTGCCAGCAGAACGGACAGGGGGCAGGGGTATGAAAAACTGTTTTTT. The encoded protein is CASRTDRGQGYEKLFF.

This clonotype has only a few counts. This chain joins TRBV2 and TRBJ1-3; D remains unclear. Trimming took off 4 bases at V and 0 bases at J, with 7 bases between the two ends. CDR1 and CDR2 (germline): SNHLY, FYNNEI. The CDR3 sequence is 14 residues long. The CDR3 here is CASSVMTSGNTIYF. The CDR3 region has the DNA TGTGCCAGCAGTGTTATGACCTCTGGAAACACCATATATTTT.

Only a few counts were recorded for this clonotype. The V gene is TRBV30, the J gene TRBJ2-3; 8 bases fit TRBD1. The junction had 2 bases not matched to a gene; V was cut back by 3 bases and J by 0 bases. There are 14 residues in the CDR3. Germline V gives CDR1 GTSNPN, CDR2 SVGIG (reference sequence). The CDR3 DNA is TGTGCCTGGAGCAGGGGGCAAAGCACAGATACGCAGTATTTT. It is translated as CAWSRGQSTDTQYF.

This clonotype was found a few times. This sequence joins TRBV28 and TRBJ2-7; D is unresolved. CDR1 is MDHEN, CDR2 SYDVKM, per germline. Trimming took 5 bases from V and 0 from J, leaving 5 bases between them. The CDR3 contains 12 residues. The CDR3 DNA is TGTGCCAGCAGTAGCGTCTCCTACGAGCAGTACTTC. It is translated as CASSSVSYEQYF.

This clonotype showed up many times. The V gene is TRBV6-6, the J gene TRBJ2-1; 7 bases agree with TRBD2. CDR1 MNHNY and CDR2 SVGAGI come from the germline V gene (reference sequence). The CDR3 has 14 residues. The V segment lost 3 bases and the J segment 7 bases; nucleotides outside the gene matches: 6. This chain's CDR3 is CASSYWLAVNEQFF. CDR3 nucleotide sequence: TGTGCCAGCAGTTATTGGCTAGCGGTGAATGAGCAGTTCTTC.

The rearrangement links TRBV2 to TRBJ2-2; D could derive from TRBD1 or TRBD2 (5 bases each). Germline V lookup: CDR1 SNHLY, CDR2 FYNNEI. V lost 8 bases to trimming and J lost 4 bases, with 11 bases between them. CDR3 length equals 13 residues. The CDR3 region is CASRGVGTGELFF. CDR3 nucleotide sequence: TGTGCCAGCCGAGGGGTAGGCACCGGGGAGCTGTTTTTT.

The rearrangement uses TRBV5-8 and TRBJ1-4; D perhaps matches TRBD1 (5 bases). The CDR3 extends over 12 amino acids. V was pared by 3 bases and J by 14 bases, with 14 bases between. The V gene's germline CDR1 is SGHTS and CDR2 YDEGEE. In DNA form, the CDR3 reads TGTGCCAGCAGCTACCACGTGGGGGGGCTGTTTTTT. Encoded protein: CASSYHVGGLFF.

This clonotype came up a few times. This chain links TRBV12-3 or TRBV12-4 with TRBJ2-1; 7 bases align to TRBD2. The CDR3 consists of 15 residues. V dropped 3 bases and J dropped 4; count of bases not matched to a gene: 6. The DNA for the CDR3 is TGTGCCAGCAGTTTCAGCGGGGAGGCATACAATGAGCAGTTCTTC. The encoded protein is CASSFSGEAYNEQFF.